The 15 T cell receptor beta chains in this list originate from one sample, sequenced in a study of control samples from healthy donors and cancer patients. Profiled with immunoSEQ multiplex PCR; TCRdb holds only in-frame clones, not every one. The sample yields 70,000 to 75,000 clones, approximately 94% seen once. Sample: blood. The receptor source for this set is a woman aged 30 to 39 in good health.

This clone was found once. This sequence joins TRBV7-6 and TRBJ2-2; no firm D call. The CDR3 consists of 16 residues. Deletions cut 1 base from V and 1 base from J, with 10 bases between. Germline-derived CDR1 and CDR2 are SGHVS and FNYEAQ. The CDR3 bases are TGTGCCAGCAGCTTAGATCGGAGCATGAACACCGGGGAGCTGTTTTTT. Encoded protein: CASSLDRSMNTGELFF.

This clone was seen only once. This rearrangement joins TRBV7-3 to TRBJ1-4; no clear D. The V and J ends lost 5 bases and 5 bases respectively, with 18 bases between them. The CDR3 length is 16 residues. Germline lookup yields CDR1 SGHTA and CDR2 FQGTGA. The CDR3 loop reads CASSLYGPIRNEKLFF. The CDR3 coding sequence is TGTGCCAGCAGCCTATACGGGCCCATCAGAAATGAAAAACTGTTTTTT.

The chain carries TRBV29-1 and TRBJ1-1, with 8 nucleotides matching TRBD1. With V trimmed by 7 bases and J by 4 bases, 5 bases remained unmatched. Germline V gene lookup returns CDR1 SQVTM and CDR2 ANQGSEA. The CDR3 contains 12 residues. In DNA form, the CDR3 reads TGCAGCGGTATGACAGGGGCCACTGAAGCTTTCTTT. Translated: CSGMTGATEAFF.

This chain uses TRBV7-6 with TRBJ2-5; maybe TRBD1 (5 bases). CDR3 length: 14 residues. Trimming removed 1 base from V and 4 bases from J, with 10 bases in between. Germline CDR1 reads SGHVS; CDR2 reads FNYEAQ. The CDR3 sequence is CASSLEGHRETQYF. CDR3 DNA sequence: TGTGCCAGCAGCTTAGAAGGACACCGAGAGACCCAGTACTTC.

The chain's CDR3 is CASSVGYGQRSTDTQYF. The CDR3 region has the DNA TGTGCCAGCAGCGTAGGATATGGACAACGGAGCACAGATACGCAGTATTTT. The rearrangement links TRBV9 to TRBJ2-3, with D possibly TRBD1 on 5 matching bases. This CDR3 has 17 amino acids. The germline V gene encodes CDR1 SGDLS and CDR2 YYNGEE. Trimming shortened V by 0 bases and J by 0 bases, and 14 bases separated the two germline ends.

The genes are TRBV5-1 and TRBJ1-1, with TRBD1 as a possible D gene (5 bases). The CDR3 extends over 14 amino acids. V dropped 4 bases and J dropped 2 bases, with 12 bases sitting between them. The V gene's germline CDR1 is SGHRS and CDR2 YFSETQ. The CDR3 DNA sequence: TGCGCCAGCAGCATAACAGGAGATAACACTGAAGCTTTCTTT. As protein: CASSITGDNTEAFF.

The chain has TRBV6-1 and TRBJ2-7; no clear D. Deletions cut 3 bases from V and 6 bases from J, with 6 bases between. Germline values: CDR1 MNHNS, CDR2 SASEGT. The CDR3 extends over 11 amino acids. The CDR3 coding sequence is TGTGCCAGCAGTGATCAGGCCGAGCAGTACTTC. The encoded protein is CASSDQAEQYF.

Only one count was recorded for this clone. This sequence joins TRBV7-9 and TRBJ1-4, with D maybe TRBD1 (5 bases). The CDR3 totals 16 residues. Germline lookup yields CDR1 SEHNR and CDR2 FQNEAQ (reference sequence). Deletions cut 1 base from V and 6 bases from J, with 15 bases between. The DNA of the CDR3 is TGTGCCAGCAGCTTAGAATTGGCAGGGTGGGATGAAAAACTGTTTTTT. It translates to CASSLELAGWDEKLFF.

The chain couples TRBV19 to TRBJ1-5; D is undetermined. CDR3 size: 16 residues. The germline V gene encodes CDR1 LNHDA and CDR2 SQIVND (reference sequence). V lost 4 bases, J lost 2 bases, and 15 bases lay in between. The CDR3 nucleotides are TGTGCCAGTAGTAGAACGCTTCCAGGTGGCAATCAGCCCCAGCATTTT. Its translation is CASSRTLPGGNQPQHF. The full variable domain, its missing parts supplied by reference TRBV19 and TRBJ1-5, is DGGITQSPKYLFRKEGQNVTLSCEQNLNHDAMYWYRQDPGQGLRLIYYSQIVNDFQKGDIAEGYSVSREKKESFPLTVTSAQKNPTAFYLCASSRTLPGGNQPQHFGDGTRLSIL.

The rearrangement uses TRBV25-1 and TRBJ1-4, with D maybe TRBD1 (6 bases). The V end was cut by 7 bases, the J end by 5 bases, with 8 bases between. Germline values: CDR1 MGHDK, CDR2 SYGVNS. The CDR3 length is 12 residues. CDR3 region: CASTGGNEKLFF. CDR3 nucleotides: TGTGCCAGCACCGGGGGCAATGAAAAACTGTTTTTT. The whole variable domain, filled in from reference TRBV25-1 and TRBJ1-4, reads EADIYQTPRYLVIGTGKKITLECSQTMGHDKMYWYQQDPGMELHLIHYSYGVNSTEKGDLSSESTVSRIRTEHFPLTLESARPSHTSQYLCASTGGNEKLFFGSGTQLSVL.

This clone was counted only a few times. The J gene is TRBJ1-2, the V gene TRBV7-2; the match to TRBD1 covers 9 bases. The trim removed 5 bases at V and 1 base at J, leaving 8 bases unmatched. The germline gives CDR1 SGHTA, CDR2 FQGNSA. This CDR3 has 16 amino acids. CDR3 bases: TGTGCCAGCAGCCGCCACACAGGGGGCATTAACTATGGCTACACCTTC. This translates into CASSRHTGGINYGYTF.

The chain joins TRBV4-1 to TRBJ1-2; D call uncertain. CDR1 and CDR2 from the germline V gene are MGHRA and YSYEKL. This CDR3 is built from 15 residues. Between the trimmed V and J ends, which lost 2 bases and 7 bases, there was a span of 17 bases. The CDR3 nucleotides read TGCGCCAGCAGCCAATTAAGGGTACCTCGACGTGGCTACACCTTC. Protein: CASSQLRVPRRGYTF.

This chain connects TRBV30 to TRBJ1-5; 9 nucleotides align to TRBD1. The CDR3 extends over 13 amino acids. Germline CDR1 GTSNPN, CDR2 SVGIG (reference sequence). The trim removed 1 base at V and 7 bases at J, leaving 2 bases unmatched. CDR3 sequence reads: CAWSGTGDQPQHF. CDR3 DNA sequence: TGTGCCTGGAGTGGGACAGGGGACCAGCCCCAGCATTTT.

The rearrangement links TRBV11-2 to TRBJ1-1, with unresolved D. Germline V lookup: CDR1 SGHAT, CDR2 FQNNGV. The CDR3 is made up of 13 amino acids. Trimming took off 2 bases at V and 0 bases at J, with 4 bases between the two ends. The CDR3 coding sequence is TGTGCCAGCAGCTTACAGTTGAACACTGAAGCTTTCTTT. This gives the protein CASSLQLNTEAFF.

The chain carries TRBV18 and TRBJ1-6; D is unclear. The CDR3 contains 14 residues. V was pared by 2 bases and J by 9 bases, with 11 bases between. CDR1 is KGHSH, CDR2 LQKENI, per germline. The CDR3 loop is CASSPDLGSSPLHF. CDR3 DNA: TGTGCCAGCTCACCAGACTTGGGTAGTTCACCCCTCCACTTT.